The 30 T cell receptor beta chains presented below share a single source sample, sequenced in a study of blood T cell repertoires in COVID-19. TCRdb keeps only in-frame clones here, not all; method: immunoSEQ multiplex PCR. Here the sample spans approximately 190,000 clones, approximately 90% being singletons. Sequenced input: peripheral blood. The origin of the receptors is a man at least 80 years old with acute or convalescent COVID-19.

V usage is TRBV28 and J usage is TRBJ2-3, with TRBD2 matching 9 bases. The ends lost 5 bases at V and 15 bases at J; junction bases unmatched: 12. Per germline, CDR1 MDHEN and CDR2 SYDVKM. This CDR3 is built from 13 residues. The CDR3 DNA is TGTGCCAGCAGTCCCCCCTGGGCGGGAGGGCCATATTTT. It encodes CASSPPWAGGPYF.

The chain couples TRBV27 to TRBJ2-5; D is perhaps TRBD2 (8 bases). Trimming removed 7 bases from V and 2 bases from J, with 17 bases in between. The CDR3 is made up of 15 amino acids. Germline V gene lookup returns CDR1 MNHEY and CDR2 SMNVEV (reference sequence). In DNA form, the CDR3 reads TGTGCCAGCAAGTTAGCGGGACAGAGACAAGAGACCCAGTACTTC. This translates into CASKLAGQRQETQYF.

This sequence joins TRBV21-1 and TRBJ1-2; the table assigns TRBD1, which was not confirmed against the DNA. TRBV21-1 is a pseudogene. CDR3 length: 16 residues. CDR3 residues: CASSKAENRPRWGYTF. DNA for the CDR3: TGTGCCAGCAGCAAAGCGGAGAACAGGCCCCGCTGGGGCTACACCTTC.

The rearrangement joins TRBV10-3 to TRBJ2-2; D gene uncertain. The germline V gene has CDR1 ENHRY and CDR2 SYGVKD. This CDR3 spans 11 amino acids. Trimming removed 2 bases at V and 11 bases at J, with 6 bases between. Here the CDR3 reads CAISEANELFF. CDR3 nucleotides: TGTGCCATCAGTGAGGCGAATGAGCTGTTTTTT.

V and J are TRBV7-3 and TRBJ2-3, with 13 bases aligning to TRBD2. This CDR3 has 18 residues. Germline trimming cut 2 bases from V and 2 bases from J; bases unmatched to any gene: 7. CDR1 SGHTA and CDR2 FQGTGA come from the germline V gene. The CDR3 DNA is TGTGCCAGCAGCTTATTCGGGACTAGCGGGGTTAACACAGATACGCAGTATTTT. This sequence encodes CASSLFGTSGVNTDTQYF.

This clone was seen just once. The rearrangement links TRBV29-1 to TRBJ1-5; 7 positions match TRBD1. The trim removed 6 bases at V and 3 bases at J, leaving 5 bases unmatched. The germline V gene has CDR1 SQVTM and CDR2 ANQGSEA. The CDR3 is 13 amino acids. The DNA for the CDR3 is TGCAGCGTCCTGACAGGGTTCAATCAGCCCCAGCATTTT. Translation: CSVLTGFNQPQHF.

The chain is built from TRBV10-3 and TRBJ2-7; D gene ambiguous. V was cut by 0 bases and J by 4 bases, with 10 bases left in between. This CDR3 comprises 14 residues. Germline loops: CDR1 ENHRY, CDR2 SYGVKD. CDR3 in DNA: TGTGCCATCAGTGAGTCTATCGGTGGTTACGAGCAGTACTTC. This codes for CAISESIGGYEQYF.

This clone was observed a few times. The chain couples TRBV10-1 to TRBJ2-1, with TRBD2 matching 13 bases. Germline-derived CDR1 and CDR2 are WNHNN and SYGVQD (reference sequence). Unmatched junction bases numbered 12, after V lost 3 bases and J lost 7 bases. This CDR3 has 18 residues. The CDR3 sequence is CASSDVGLAGPERNEQFF. CDR3 in DNA: TGCGCCAGCAGTGATGTGGGACTAGCGGGACCCGAAAGGAATGAGCAGTTCTTC.

V and J are TRBV9 and TRBJ2-3, with TRBD2 matching over 8 bases. This CDR3 comprises 15 residues. V lost 3 bases to trimming and J lost 4 bases; unmatched junction nucleotides: 7. CDR1 and CDR2 from the germline V gene are SGDLS and YYNGEE. As DNA, the CDR3 is TGTGCCAGCAGCGACCCGGGACTAGGGGCAGATACGCAGTATTTT. Translating gives CASSDPGLGADTQYF.

Only one count was recorded for this clone. In nucleotides, the CDR3 is TGTGCCAGCAGCTTAATGGCTAGCGGGATGAGCAATGAGCAGTTCTTC. This encodes CASSLMASGMSNEQFF. The chain carries TRBV7-3 and TRBJ2-1, with 9 bases that match TRBD2. The CDR3 runs 16 residues. With 1 base clipped from V and 6 bases from J, the junction kept 7 bases outside the gene matches. Per the germline V gene, CDR1 is SGHTA and CDR2 is FQGTGA.

The J gene is TRBJ2-7, the V gene TRBV20-1; 16 bases agree with TRBD2. With 3 bases clipped from V and 4 bases from J, the junction kept 18 bases outside the gene matches. CDR1 DFQATT and CDR2 SNEGSKA come from the germline V gene (reference sequence). This CDR3 spans 20 amino acids. The CDR3 here is CSASDPQTGTSGRGGYEQYF. Here the CDR3 DNA reads TGCAGTGCTAGTGATCCCCAGACCGGGACTAGCGGGAGGGGAGGATACGAGCAGTACTTC.

J is TRBJ2-3 and V is TRBV18; 7 bases fit TRBD2. Germline V lookup: CDR1 KGHSH, CDR2 LQKENI. CDR3 length equals 15 residues. V shed 3 bases and J 2 bases; nucleotides not matched to a gene: 5. The CDR3 region has the DNA TGTGCCAGCTCACCGGCGGGGGTCCTCACAGATACGCAGTATTTT. Translating gives CASSPAGVLTDTQYF.

This sequence joins TRBV7-3 and TRBJ2-2; a possible D gene is TRBD1 (5 bases). The CDR3 consists of 17 residues. In germline, CDR1 is SGHTA, CDR2 FQGTGA. The germline V and J ends were trimmed by 1 base and 0 bases, with 12 bases remaining between them. The CDR3 reads CASSLSPGNANTGELFF. CDR3 sequence (DNA): TGTGCCAGCAGCTTAAGCCCAGGGAACGCGAACACCGGGGAGCTGTTTTTT. Filled out from reference TRBV7-3 and TRBJ2-2, the complete variable domain reads GAGVSQTPSNKVTEKGKYVELRCDPISGHTALYWYRQSLGQGPEFLIYFQGTGAADDSGLPNDRFFAVRPEGSVSTLKIQRTERGDSAVYLCASSLSPGNANTGELFFGEGSRLTVL.

The gene calls are TRBV6-5 and TRBJ2-3; TRBD2 matches at 8 bases. V shed 6 bases and J 5 bases; nucleotides not matched to a gene: 1. CDR3 length: 12 amino acids. Per the germline V gene, CDR1 is MNHEY and CDR2 is SVGAGI. The CDR3 coding sequence is TGTGCCAGCAGCGGGAGGGGAGATACGCAGTATTTT. Amino acids: CASSGRGDTQYF.

This chain connects TRBV6-1 to TRBJ2-1; 13 positions match TRBD2. CDR1 and CDR2 from the germline V gene are MNHNS and SASEGT. Trimming took 3 bases from V and 11 from J; bases not matched to a gene: 10. This CDR3 contains 16 residues. CDR3 protein: CASSDTQLAGGDKQFF. CDR3 DNA: TGTGCCAGCAGTGATACCCAACTAGCGGGAGGGGACAAGCAGTTCTTC.

The chain links TRBV7-8 to TRBJ2-5, with TRBD1 matching 12 bases. The CDR3 runs 15 residues. J lost 4 bases, V lost 5 bases, and 5 bases had no gene match. Germline V gives CDR1 SGHVS, CDR2 FQNEAQ. The CDR3: CASSNRDRGRETQYF. The CDR3 DNA follows: TGTGCCAGCAGCAATAGGGACAGGGGGCGAGAGACCCAGTACTTC. Full variable domain (missing parts from reference TRBV7-8 and TRBJ2-5): GAGVSQSPRYKVAKRGQDVALRCDPISGHVSLFWYQQALGQGPEFLTYFQNEAQLDKSGLPSDRFFAERPEGSVSTLKIQRTQQEDSAVYLCASSNRDRGRETQYFGPGTRLLVL.

V gene TRBV5-4 combines with J gene TRBJ2-7; possible D gene TRBD1, 5 bases. Germline-derived CDR1 and CDR2 are SGHNT and YYREEE (reference sequence). Deletions cut 3 bases from V and 3 bases from J, with 13 bases between. CDR3 length: 14 amino acids. CDR3 amino acids: CASSSAPGLYEQYV. CDR3 in DNA: TGTGCCAGCAGCTCGGCCCCAGGGCTCTACGAGCAGTACGTC.

This sequence joins TRBV7-9 and TRBJ1-1; D gene unclear. CDR1 and CDR2 from the germline V gene are SEHNR and FQNEAQ (reference sequence). This CDR3 contains 13 residues. The V gene lost 2 bases and the J gene lost 4 bases, with 8 bases spanning the gap. The CDR3 region is CASSLREATEAFF. CDR3 nucleotide sequence: TGTGCCAGCAGCTTAAGGGAGGCCACTGAAGCTTTCTTT.

The CDR3 spells CASSVGAGSSGNTIYF. CDR3 sequence (DNA): TGTGCCAGCAGTGTCGGAGCGGGGAGCTCTGGAAACACCATATATTTT. The genes are TRBV28 and TRBJ1-3; no firm D call. The germline V gene has CDR1 MDHEN and CDR2 SYDVKM. The V gene lost 5 bases and the J gene lost 0 bases, with 14 bases spanning the gap. The CDR3 has 16 residues.

The gene calls are TRBV19 and TRBJ2-2, with 8 bases identical to TRBD1. Germline trimming cut 10 bases from V and 5 bases from J; bases unmatched to any gene: 12. From germline, CDR1 is LNHDA and CDR2 SQIVND (reference sequence). The CDR3 has 15 amino acids. CDR3 in amino acids: CATYTGTGSTGELFF. The DNA for the CDR3 is TGTGCCACTTACACCGGGACAGGATCGACCGGGGAGCTGTTTTTT.

This clone was seen just once. The chain has TRBV6-2 or TRBV6-3 and TRBJ2-1; 8 nucleotides align to TRBD1. The germline CDR1 and CDR2 sequences are MNHEY and SVGEGT. V lost 2 bases to trimming and J lost 9 bases; unmatched junction nucleotides: 12. This CDR3 contains 16 residues. The CDR3, as DNA: TGTGCCAGCAGTTACCCCGGGCAGGGGGCAGGTGGTGAGCAGTTCTTC. As protein: CASSYPGQGAGGEQFF.

The chain links TRBV30 to TRBJ1-5, with D possibly being TRBD1 (6 bases). Trimming removed 1 base at V and 7 bases at J, with 17 bases between. The CDR3 runs 15 residues. Germline CDR1 and CDR2: GTSNPN and SVGIG (reference sequence). The CDR3, as DNA: TGTGCCTGGAGTGCCCAAACAGGGAAGGGACAGCCCCAGCATTTT. It yields the protein CAWSAQTGKGQPQHF. Full variable domain (rest looked up from reference TRBV30 and TRBJ1-5): SQTIHQWPATLVQPVGSPLSLECTVEGTSNPNLYWYRQAAGRGLQLLFYSVGIGQISSEVPQNLSASRPQDRQFILSSKKLLLSDSGFYLCAWSAQTGKGQPQHFGDGTRLSIL.

The CDR3 reads CASPRGLAGGVETQYF. CDR3 DNA: TGTGCCAGCCCTCGGGGACTAGCGGGAGGGGTGGAGACCCAGTACTTC. This chain joins TRBV21-1 and TRBJ2-5; no DNA check was done on the table's D call, TRBD2. TRBV21-1 represents a pseudogene. This CDR3 has 16 residues.

CDR3 in amino acids: CASSPMQGWSEQFF. CDR3 DNA: TGTGCCAGCTCACCAATGCAGGGTTGGTCTGAGCAGTTCTTC. This chain connects TRBV18 to TRBJ2-1; tentatively, D is TRBD1 (5 bases). The CDR3 consists of 14 residues. V gave up 2 bases and J gave up 9 bases, with 14 bases separating them. Germline V gene data show CDR1 as KGHSH and CDR2 as LQKENI.

The chain combines TRBV19 with TRBJ2-1; TRBD2 might be the D (5 bases). V gave up 11 bases and J gave up 0 bases, with 17 bases separating them. The CDR3 runs 15 residues. Germline V gives CDR1 LNHDA, CDR2 SQIVND (reference sequence). CDR3 DNA: TGTGCCTCAACTAGGGCGGCAGGCTCCTACAATGAGCAGTTCTTC. Its protein is CASTRAAGSYNEQFF. Looking up the rest from reference TRBV19 and TRBJ2-1 gives the full variable domain: DGGITQSPKYLFRKEGQNVTLSCEQNLNHDAMYWYRQDPGQGLRLIYYSQIVNDFQKGDIAEGYSVSREKKESFPLTVTSAQKNPTAFYLCASTRAAGSYNEQFFGPGTRLTVL.

The chain has TRBV6-6 and TRBJ2-3, with unresolved D. The V end lost 6 bases, the J end lost 0 bases, and 10 bases lay between the germline ends. The CDR3 length is 14 residues. Germline loops: CDR1 MNHNY, CDR2 SVGAGI (reference sequence). CDR3 coding DNA: TGTGCCAGCAGATTGACAAGAAGCACAGATACGCAGTATTTT. The encoded protein is CASRLTRSTDTQYF.

The chain recombines TRBV9 with TRBJ2-2; 12 bases align to TRBD2. The V gene end was trimmed by 0 bases and the J gene end by 4 bases; junction bases not matched to a gene: 10. Per germline, CDR1 SGDLS and CDR2 YYNGEE. The CDR3 covers 19 residues. The CDR3 DNA follows: TGTGCCAGCAGCGTAGGGACTAGCGGGGACCATTTGGGCACCGGGGAGCTGTTTTTT. Translation: CASSVGTSGDHLGTGELFF.

V usage is TRBV6-5 and J usage is TRBJ2-1; 7 bases line up with TRBD1. The ends lost 5 bases at V and 5 bases at J; junction bases unmatched: 9. This CDR3 has 15 amino acids. Germline CDR1 is MNHEY and CDR2 is SVGAGI. The CDR3 spells CASSPRTGWNNEQFF. The CDR3 DNA reads as TGTGCCAGCAGTCCCCGGACAGGTTGGAACAATGAGCAGTTCTTC.

This chain connects TRBV11-2 to TRBJ2-1, with 8 bases fitting TRBD2. V shed 5 bases, J shed 1 base, and the junction held 4 bases outside the gene matches. The CDR3 runs 15 residues. Germline V gene lookup returns CDR1 SGHAT and CDR2 FQNNGV. CDR3 in DNA: TGTGCCAGCAGCCCTACTAGCGGATCCTACAATGAGCAGTTCTTC. Residues: CASSPTSGSYNEQFF.

V is TRBV6-5 and J is TRBJ1-5; 8 nucleotides line up with TRBD1. V lost 6 bases and J lost 7; bases outside the gene matches: 5. The CDR3 is made up of 13 amino acids. Germline CDR1 is MNHEY and CDR2 is SVGAGI. The CDR3 sequence is CASRQGEGQPQHF. CDR3 nucleotides: TGTGCCAGCAGACAGGGGGAAGGCCAGCCCCAGCATTTT.